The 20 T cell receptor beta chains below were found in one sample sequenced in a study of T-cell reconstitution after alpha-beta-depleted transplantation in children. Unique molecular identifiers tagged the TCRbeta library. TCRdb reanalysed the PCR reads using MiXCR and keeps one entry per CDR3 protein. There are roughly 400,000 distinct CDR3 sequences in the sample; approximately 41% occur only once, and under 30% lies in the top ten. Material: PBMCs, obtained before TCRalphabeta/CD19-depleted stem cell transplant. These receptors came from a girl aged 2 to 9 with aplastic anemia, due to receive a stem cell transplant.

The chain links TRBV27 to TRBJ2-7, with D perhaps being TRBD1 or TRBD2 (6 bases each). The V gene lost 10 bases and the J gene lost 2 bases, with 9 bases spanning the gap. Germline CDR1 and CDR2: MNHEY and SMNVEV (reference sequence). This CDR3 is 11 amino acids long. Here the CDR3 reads CATRGPYEQYF. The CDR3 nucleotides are TGTGCCACCCGGGGGCCCTACGAGCAGTACTTC.

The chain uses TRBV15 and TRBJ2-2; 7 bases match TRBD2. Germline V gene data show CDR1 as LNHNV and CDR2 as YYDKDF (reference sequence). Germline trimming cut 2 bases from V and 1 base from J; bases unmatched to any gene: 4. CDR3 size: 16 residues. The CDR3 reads CATSRKSGENTGELFF. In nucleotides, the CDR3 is TGTGCCACCAGCAGAAAAAGCGGGGAGAACACCGGGGAGCTGTTTTTT. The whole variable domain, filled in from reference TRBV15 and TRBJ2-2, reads DAMVIQNPRYQVTQFGKPVTLSCSQTLNHNVMYWYQQKSSQAPKLLFHYYDKDFNNEADTPDNFQSRRPNTSFCFLDIRSPGLGDTAMYLCATSRKSGENTGELFFGEGSRLTVL.

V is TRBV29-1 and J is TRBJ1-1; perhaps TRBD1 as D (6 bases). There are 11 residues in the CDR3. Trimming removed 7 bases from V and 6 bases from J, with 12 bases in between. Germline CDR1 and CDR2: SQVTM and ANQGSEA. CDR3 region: CSGKGGAEAFF. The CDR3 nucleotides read TGCAGCGGAAAGGGGGGTGCTGAAGCTTTCTTT.

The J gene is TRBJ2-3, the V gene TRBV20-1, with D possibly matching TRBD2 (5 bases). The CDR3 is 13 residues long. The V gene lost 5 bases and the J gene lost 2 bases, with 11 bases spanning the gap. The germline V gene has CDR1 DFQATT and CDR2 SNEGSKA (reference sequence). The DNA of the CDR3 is TGCAGTGCTGCATTACTAGACACAGATACGCAGTATTTT. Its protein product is CSAALLDTDTQYF.

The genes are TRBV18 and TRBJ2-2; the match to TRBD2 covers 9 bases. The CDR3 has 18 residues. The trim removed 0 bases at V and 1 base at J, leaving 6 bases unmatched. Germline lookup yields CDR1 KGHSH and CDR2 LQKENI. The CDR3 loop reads CASSPPGSGGLNTGELFF. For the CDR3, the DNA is TGTGCCAGCTCACCACCGGGTAGCGGGGGACTGAACACCGGGGAGCTGTTTTTT.

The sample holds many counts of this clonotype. In DNA, the CDR3 is TGCAGTGCTAGAGAGGCAGCCTCTAATCAGCCCCAGCATTTT. This codes for CSAREAASNQPQHF. The rearrangement uses TRBV20-1 and TRBJ1-5; D gene uncertain. V was pared by 0 bases and J by 4 bases, with 10 bases between. Germline V gene sequence: CDR1 DFQATT, CDR2 SNEGSKA (reference sequence). The CDR3 contains 14 residues.

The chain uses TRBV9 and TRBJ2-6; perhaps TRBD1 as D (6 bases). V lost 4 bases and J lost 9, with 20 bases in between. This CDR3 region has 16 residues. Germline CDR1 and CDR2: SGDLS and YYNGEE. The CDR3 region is CASSQGQVRVVNVLTF. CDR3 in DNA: TGTGCCAGCAGCCAGGGGCAGGTTCGCGTGGTCAACGTCCTGACTTTC.

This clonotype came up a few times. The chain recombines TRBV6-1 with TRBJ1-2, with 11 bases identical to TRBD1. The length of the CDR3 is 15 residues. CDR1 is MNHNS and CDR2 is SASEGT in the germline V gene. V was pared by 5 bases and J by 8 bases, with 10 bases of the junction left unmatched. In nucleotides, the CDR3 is TGTGCCAGCAGTCCTCGGACAGGGGGCGCATCGGGCTACACCTTC. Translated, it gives CASSPRTGGASGYTF.

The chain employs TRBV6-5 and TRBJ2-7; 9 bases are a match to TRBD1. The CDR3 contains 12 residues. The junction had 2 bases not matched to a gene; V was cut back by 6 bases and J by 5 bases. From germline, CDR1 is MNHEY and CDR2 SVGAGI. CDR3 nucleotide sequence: TGTGCCAGCAGACAGGGGGCGAACGAGCAGTACTTC. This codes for CASRQGANEQYF.

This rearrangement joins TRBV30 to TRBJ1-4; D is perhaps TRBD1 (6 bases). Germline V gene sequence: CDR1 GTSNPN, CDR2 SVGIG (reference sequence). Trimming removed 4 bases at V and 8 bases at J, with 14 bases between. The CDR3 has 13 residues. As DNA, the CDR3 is TGTGCCTGGATGCGGGGGGCTCACGAAAAACTGTTTTTT. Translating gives CAWMRGAHEKLFF.

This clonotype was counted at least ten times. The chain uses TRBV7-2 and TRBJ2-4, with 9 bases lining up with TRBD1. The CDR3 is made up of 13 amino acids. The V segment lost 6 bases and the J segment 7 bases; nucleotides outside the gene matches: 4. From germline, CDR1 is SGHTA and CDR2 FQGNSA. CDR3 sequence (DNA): TGTGCCAGCAGTTCCACAGGGGGCAACATTCAGTACTTC. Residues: CASSSTGGNIQYF. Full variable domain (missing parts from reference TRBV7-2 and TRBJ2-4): GAGVSQSPSNKVTEKGKDVELRCDPISGHTALYWYRQSLGQGLEFLIYFQGNSAPDKSGLPSDRFSAERTGGSVSTLTIQRTQQEDSAVYLCASSSTGGNIQYFGAGTRLSVL.

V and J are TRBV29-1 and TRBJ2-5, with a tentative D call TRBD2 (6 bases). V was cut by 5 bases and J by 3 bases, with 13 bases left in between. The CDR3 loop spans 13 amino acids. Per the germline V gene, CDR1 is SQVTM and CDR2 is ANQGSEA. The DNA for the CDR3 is TGCAGCGTTCGCGGGGCCCTAAAAGAGACCCAGTACTTC. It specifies CSVRGALKETQYF.

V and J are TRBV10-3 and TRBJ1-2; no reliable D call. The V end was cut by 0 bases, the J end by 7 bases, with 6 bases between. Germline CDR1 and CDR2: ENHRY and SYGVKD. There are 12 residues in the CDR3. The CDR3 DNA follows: TGTGCCATCAGTGAGTCAGGAATTGGCTACACCTTC. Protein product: CAISESGIGYTF.

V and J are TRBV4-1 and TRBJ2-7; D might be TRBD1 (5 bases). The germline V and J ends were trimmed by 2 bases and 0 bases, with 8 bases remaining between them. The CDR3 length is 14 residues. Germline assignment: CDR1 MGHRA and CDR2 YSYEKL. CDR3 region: CASSQQGYSYEQYF. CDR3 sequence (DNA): TGCGCCAGCAGCCAACAGGGCTACTCCTACGAGCAGTACTTC.

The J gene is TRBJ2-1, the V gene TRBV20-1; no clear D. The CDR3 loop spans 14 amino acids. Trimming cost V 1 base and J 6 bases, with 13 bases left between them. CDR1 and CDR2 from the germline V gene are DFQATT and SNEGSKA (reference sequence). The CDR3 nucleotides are TGCAGTGCTAGAGGCCAAGAAGTAGGCAATGAGCAGTTCTTC. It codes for CSARGQEVGNEQFF.

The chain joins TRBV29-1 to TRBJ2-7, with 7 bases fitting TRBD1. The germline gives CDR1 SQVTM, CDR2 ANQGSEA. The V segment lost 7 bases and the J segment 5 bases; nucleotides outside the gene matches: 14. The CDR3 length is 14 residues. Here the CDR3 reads CSALLVTGLDEQYF. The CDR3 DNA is TGCAGCGCCCTACTAGTGACAGGGCTGGACGAGCAGTACTTC.

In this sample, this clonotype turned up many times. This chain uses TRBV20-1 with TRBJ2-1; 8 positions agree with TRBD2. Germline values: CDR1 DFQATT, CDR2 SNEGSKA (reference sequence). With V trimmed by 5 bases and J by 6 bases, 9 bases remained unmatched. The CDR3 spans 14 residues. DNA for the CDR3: TGCAGTGCTGGGGGAGTAGCGGGACGCAATGAGCAGTTCTTC. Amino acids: CSAGGVAGRNEQFF.

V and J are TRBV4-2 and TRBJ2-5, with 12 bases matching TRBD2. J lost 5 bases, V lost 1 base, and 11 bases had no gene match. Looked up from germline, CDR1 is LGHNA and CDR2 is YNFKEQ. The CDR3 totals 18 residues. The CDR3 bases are TGTGCCAGCAGCCAAGGAGCGGCTAGCGGGAGGGCCGGGGAGACCCAGTACTTC. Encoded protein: CASSQGAASGRAGETQYF.

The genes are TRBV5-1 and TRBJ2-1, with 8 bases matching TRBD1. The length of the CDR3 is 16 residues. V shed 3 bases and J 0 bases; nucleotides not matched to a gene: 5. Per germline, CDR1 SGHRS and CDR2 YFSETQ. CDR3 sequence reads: CASSWDRKSSYNEQFF. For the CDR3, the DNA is TGCGCCAGCAGCTGGGACAGGAAGAGCTCCTACAATGAGCAGTTCTTC. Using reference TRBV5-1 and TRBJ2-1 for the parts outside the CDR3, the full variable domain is KAGVTQTPRYLIKTRGQQVTLSCSPISGHRSVSWYQQTPGQGLQFLFEYFSETQRNKGNFPGRFSGRQFSNSRSEMNVSTLELGDSALYLCASSWDRKSSYNEQFFGPGTRLTVL.

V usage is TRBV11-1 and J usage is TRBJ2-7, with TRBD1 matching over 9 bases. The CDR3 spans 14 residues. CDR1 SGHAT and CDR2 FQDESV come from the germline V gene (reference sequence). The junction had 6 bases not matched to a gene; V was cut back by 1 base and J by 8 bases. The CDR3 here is CASSLEGQGGKQYF. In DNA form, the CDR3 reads TGTGCCAGCAGCTTAGAGGGACAGGGCGGCAAGCAGTACTTC.